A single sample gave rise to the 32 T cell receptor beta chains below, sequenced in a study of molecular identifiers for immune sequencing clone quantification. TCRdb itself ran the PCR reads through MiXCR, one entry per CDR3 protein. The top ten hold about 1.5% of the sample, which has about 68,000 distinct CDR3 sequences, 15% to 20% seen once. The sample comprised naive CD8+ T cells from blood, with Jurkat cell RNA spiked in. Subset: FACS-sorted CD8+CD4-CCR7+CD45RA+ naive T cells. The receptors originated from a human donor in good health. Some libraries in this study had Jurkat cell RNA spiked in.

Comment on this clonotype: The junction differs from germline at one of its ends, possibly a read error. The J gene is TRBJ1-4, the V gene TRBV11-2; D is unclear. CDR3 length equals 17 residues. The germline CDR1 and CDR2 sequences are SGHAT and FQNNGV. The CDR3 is CGSSLVPGIITNEKLFF. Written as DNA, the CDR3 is TGTGGCAGCAGCTTAGTCCCGGGGATCATAACTAATGAAAAACTGTTTTTT.

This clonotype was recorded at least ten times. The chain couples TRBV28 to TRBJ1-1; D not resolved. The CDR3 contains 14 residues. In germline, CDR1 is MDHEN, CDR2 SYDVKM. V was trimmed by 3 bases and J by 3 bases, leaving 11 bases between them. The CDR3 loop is CASSFRPVDTEAFF. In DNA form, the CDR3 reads TGTGCCAGCAGTTTCAGACCGGTGGACACTGAAGCTTTCTTT.

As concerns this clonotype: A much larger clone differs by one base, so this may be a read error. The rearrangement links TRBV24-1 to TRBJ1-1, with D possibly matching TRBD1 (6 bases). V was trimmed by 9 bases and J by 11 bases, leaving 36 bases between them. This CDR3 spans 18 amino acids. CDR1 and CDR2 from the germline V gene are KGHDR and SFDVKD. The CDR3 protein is CATGGPTLKTGGPRRAFF. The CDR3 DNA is TGTGCCACCGGTGGACCTACCCTTAAGACAGGCGGGCCCCGGAGGGCTTTCTTT.

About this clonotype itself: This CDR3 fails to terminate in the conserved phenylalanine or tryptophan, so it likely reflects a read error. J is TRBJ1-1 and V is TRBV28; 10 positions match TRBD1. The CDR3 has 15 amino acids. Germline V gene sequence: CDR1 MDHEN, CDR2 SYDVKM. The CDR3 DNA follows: TGTGCCAGCAGTCTCGGGACAGGGGAGAACACTGAGGCTTTCTTA. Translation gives CASSLGTGENTEAFL.

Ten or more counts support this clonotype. The DNA for the CDR3 is TGTGCCAGCAGTTACTCGACGGGGGAGGGAAGAGGCTACACCTTC. Protein sequence: CASSYSTGEGRGYTF. The rearrangement joins TRBV6-5 to TRBJ1-2; weak D call: TRBD1 (5 bases). Per germline, CDR1 MNHEY and CDR2 SVGAGI. This CDR3 has 15 amino acids. The V and J ends lost 0 bases and 8 bases respectively, with 16 bases between them.

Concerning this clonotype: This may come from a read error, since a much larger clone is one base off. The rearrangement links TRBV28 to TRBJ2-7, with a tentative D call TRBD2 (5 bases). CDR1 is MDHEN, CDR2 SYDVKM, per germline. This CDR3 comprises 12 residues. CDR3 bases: TGTACCACCGGGGATTACTCCTACGAGCAGTACTTC. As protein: CTTGDYSYEQYF.

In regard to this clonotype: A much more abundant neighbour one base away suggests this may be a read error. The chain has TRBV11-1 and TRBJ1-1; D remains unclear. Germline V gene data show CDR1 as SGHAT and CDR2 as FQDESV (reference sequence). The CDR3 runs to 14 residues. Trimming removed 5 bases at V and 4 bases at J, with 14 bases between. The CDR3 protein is CASSHGDAGTEAFF. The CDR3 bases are TGTGCCAGCAGCCATGGCGACGCAGGCACTGAAGCTTTCTTT.

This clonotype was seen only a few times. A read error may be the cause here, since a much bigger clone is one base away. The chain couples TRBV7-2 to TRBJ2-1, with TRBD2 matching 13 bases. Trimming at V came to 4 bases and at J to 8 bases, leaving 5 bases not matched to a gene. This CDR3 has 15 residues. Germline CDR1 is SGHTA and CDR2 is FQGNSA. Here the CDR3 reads CASSWTSGSGDEQFF. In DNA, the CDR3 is TGTGCCAGCAGCTGGACTAGCGGGAGCGGAGATGAGCAGTTCTTC.

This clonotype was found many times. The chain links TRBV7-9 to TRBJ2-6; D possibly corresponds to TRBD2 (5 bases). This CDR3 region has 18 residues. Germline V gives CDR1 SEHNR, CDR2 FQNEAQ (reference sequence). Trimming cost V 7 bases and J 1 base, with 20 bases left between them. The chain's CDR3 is CASTSPGVISSGANVLTF. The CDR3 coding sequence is TGTGCCAGCACTTCCCCCGGGGTGATCTCTTCTGGGGCCAACGTCCTGACTTTC.

CDR3 in amino acids: CASRLAQNNEQFF. The CDR3 DNA sequence: TGTGCCAGCAGACTAGCGCAGAACAATGAGCAGTTCTTC. The V call is TRBV3-1, the J call TRBJ2-1; the match to TRBD2 covers 7 bases. After removal of 6 bases from V and 5 bases from J, the junction contained 4 bases not matched to a gene. In germline, CDR1 is LGHDT, CDR2 YNNKEL (reference sequence). This CDR3 spans 13 amino acids.

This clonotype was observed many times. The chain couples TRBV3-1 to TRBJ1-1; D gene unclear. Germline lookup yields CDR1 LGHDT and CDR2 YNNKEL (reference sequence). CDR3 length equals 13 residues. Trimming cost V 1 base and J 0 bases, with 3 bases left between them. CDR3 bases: TGTGCCAGCAGCCAAGCGGTGAACACTGAAGCTTTCTTT. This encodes CASSQAVNTEAFF. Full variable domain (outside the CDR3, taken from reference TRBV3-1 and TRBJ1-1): DTAVSQTPKYLVTQMGNDKSIKCEQNLGHDTMYWYKQDSKKFLKIMFSYNNKELIINETVPNRFSPKSPDKAHLNLHINSLELGDSAVYFCASSQAVNTEAFFGQGTRLTVV.

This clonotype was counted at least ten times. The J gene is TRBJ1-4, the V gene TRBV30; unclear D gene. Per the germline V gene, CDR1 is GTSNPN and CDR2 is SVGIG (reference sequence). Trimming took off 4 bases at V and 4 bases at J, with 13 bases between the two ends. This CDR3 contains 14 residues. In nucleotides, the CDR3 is TGTGCCTGGACCCCGGGGATTCTTAATGAAAAACTGTTTTTT. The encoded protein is CAWTPGILNEKLFF.

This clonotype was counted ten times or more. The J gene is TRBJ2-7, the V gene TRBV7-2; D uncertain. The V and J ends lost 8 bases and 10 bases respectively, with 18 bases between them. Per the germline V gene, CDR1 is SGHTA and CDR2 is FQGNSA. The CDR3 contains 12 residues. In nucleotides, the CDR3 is TGTGCCAGCCGCAATCCCTTGGGAATACAGTACTTC. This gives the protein CASRNPLGIQYF.

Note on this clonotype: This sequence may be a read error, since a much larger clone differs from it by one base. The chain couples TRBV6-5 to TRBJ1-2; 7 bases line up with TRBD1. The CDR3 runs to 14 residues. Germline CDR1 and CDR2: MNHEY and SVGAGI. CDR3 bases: TGTGCCAGCAGTTACTCAGGGGGCGGCTATGGCCACACCTTC. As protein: CASSYSGGGYGHTF.

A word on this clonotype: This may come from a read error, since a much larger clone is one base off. DNA for the CDR3: TGTGCCAGCAGCTTACTGGCGGTCCAGAGGGATGAGCAGTTCTTC. It translates to CASSLLAVQRDEQFF. The chain links TRBV11-2 to TRBJ2-1, with TRBD2 as a possible D gene (5 bases). Germline-derived CDR1 and CDR2 are SGHAT and FQNNGV. The CDR3 contains 15 residues. V dropped 2 bases and J dropped 8 bases, with 16 bases sitting between them.

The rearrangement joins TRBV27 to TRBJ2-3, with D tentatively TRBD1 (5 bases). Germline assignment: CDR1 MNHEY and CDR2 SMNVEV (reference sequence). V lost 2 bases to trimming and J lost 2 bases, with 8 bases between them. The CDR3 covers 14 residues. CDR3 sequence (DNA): TGTGCCAGCAGTTTACTGGACAACACAGATACGCAGTATTTT. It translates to CASSLLDNTDTQYF.

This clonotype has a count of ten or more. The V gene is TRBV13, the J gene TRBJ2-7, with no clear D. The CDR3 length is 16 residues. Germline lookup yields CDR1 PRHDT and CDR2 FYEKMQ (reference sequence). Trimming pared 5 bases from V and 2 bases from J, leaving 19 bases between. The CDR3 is CASSLFRSTDPYEQYF. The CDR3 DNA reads TGTGCCAGCAGCCTATTTCGAAGTACAGACCCCTACGAGCAGTACTTC.

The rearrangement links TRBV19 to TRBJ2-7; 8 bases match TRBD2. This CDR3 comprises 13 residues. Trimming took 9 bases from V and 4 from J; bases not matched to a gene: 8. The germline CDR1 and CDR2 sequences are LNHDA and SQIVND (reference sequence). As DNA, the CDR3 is TGTGCCAGAAGTCCGGGAGGGCCTTACGAGCAGTACTTC. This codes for CARSPGGPYEQYF.

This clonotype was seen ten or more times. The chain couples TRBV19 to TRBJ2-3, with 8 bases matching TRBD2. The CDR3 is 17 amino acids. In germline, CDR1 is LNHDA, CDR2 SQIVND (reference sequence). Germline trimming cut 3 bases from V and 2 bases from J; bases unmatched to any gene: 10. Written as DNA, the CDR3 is TGTGCCAGTAGTATCCCCCTAGAGCGGGAGACCACAGATACGCAGTATTTT. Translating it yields CASSIPLERETTDTQYF.

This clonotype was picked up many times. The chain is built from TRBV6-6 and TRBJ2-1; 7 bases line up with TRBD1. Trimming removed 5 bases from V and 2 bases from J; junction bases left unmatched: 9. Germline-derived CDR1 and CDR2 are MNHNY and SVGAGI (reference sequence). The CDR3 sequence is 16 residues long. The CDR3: CASSAVQGWTYNEQFF. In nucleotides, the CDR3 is TGTGCCAGCAGTGCTGTACAGGGGTGGACCTACAATGAGCAGTTCTTC.

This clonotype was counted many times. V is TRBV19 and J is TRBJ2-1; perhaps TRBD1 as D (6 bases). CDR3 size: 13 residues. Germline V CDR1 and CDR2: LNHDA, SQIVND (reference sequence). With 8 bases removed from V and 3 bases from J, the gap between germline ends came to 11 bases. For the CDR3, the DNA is TGTGCCAGTGGGGACACCCTCTACAATGAGCAGTTCTTC. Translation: CASGDTLYNEQFF.

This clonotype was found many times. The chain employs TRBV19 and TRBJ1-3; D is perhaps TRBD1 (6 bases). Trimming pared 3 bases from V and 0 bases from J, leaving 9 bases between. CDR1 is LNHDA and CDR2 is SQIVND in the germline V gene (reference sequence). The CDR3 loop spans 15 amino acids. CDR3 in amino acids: CASSIQGTSGNTIYF. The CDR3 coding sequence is TGTGCCAGTAGTATCCAGGGGACCTCTGGAAACACCATATATTTT.

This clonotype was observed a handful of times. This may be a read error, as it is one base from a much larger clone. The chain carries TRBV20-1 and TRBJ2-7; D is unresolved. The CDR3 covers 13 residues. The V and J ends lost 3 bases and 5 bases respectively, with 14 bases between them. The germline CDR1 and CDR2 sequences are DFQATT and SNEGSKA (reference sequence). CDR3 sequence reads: CSARGPPAHEQYF. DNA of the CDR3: TGCAGTGCTAGGGGTCCCCCGGCCCACGAGCAGTACTTC.

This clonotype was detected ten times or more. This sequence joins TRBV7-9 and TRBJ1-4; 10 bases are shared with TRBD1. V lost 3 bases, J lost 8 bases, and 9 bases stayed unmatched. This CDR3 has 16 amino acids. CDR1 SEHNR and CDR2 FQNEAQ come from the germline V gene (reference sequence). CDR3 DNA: TGTGCCAGCAGCTTCGACAGGGGGCATGGTGGAGAAAAACTGTTTTTT. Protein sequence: CASSFDRGHGGEKLFF.

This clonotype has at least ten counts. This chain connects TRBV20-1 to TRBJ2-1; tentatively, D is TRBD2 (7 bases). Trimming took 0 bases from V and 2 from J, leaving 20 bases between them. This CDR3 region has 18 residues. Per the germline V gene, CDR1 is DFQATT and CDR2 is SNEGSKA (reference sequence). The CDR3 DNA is TGCAGTGCTAGAGATCAGGACAGCGGGACAATCCCCTACAATGAGCAGTTCTTC. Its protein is CSARDQDSGTIPYNEQFF.

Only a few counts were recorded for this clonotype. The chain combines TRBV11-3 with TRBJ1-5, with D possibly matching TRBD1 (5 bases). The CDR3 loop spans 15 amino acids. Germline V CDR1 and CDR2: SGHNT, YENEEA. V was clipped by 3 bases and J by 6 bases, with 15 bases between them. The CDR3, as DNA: TGTGCCAGCAGCTTCCTTAGGGTGAGGGGTCAGCCCCAGCATTTT. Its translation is CASSFLRVRGQPQHF.

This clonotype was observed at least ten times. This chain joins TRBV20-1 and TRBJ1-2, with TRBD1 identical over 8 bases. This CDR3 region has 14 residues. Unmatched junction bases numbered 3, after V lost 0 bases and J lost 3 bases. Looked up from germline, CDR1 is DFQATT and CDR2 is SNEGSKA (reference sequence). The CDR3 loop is CSARETGADYGYTF. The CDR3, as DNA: TGCAGTGCTAGAGAGACAGGGGCGGACTATGGCTACACCTTC.

The chain's CDR3 is CASSQRLAGVNEQFF. In nucleotides, the CDR3 is TGTGCCAGCAGTCAGCGACTAGCGGGAGTCAATGAGCAGTTCTTC. This sequence joins TRBV7-8 and TRBJ2-1; 12 bases match TRBD2. Per the germline V gene, CDR1 is SGHVS and CDR2 is FQNEAQ. The V segment lost 6 bases and the J segment 6 bases; nucleotides outside the gene matches: 6. The CDR3 consists of 15 residues. The full variable domain, completed using reference TRBV7-8 and TRBJ2-1, is GAGVSQSPRYKVAKRGQDVALRCDPISGHVSLFWYQQALGQGPEFLTYFQNEAQLDKSGLPSDRFFAERPEGSVSTLKIQRTQQEDSAVYLCASSQRLAGVNEQFFGPGTRLTVL.

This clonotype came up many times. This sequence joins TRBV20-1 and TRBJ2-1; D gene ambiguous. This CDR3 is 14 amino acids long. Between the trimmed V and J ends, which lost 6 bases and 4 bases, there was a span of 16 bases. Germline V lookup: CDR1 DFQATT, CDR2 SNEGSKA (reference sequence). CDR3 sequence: CSASPVGRYNEQFF. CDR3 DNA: TGCAGTGCCTCTCCGGTGGGCCGATACAATGAGCAGTTCTTC.

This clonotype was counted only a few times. The CDR3 is CASSFSSANTEAFF. The CDR3 region has the DNA TGTGCCAGCAGCTTTTCCTCAGCCAACACTGAAGCTTTCTTT. J is TRBJ1-1 and V is TRBV5-6; D ambiguous. The ends were cut back, 2 bases at V and 2 bases at J, with 10 bases in the middle. The CDR3 covers 14 residues. Germline V gene data show CDR1 as SGHDT and CDR2 as YYEEEE.

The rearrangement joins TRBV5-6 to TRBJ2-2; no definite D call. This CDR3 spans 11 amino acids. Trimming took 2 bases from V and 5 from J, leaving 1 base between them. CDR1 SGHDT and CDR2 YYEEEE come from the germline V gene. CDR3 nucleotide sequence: TGTGCCAGCAGCTTTACCGGGGAGCTGTTTTTT. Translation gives CASSFTGELFF.

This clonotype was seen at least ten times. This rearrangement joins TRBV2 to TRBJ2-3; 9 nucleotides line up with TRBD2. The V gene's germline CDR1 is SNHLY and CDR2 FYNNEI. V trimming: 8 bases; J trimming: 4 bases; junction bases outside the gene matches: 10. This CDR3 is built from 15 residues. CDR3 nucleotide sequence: TGTGCCAGCGGATCCGGGACTAGCATCGCAGATACGCAGTATTTT. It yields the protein CASGSGTSIADTQYF.